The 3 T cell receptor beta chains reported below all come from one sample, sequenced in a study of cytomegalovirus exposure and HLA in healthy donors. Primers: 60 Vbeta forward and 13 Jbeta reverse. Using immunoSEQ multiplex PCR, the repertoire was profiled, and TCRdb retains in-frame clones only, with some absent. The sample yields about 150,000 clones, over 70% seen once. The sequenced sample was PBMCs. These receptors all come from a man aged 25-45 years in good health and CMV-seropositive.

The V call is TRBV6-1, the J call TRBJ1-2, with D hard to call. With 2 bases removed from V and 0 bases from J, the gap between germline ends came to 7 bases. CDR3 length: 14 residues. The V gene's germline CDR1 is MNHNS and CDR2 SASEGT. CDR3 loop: CASSEMESNYGYTF. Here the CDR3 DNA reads TGTGCCAGCAGTGAAATGGAGTCTAACTATGGCTACACCTTC.

In DNA form, the CDR3 reads TGCGCCAGCAGCTTGGATCGCGAGCAGTATTTT. This codes for CASSLDREQYF. The genes are TRBV5-1 and TRBJ2-3; unclear D gene. The V gene lost 0 bases and the J gene lost 11 bases, with 7 bases spanning the gap. Germline V gives CDR1 SGHRS, CDR2 YFSETQ. This CDR3 has 11 amino acids.

Written as DNA, the CDR3 is TGTGCCAGCAGCTTAGCGCGCAGGGGCGACGAGCAGTACTTC. Its protein is CASSLARRGDEQYF. This sequence joins TRBV7-6 and TRBJ2-7, with a possible D match to TRBD1 (6 bases). Germline V lookup: CDR1 SGHVS, CDR2 FNYEAQ. V lost 0 bases and J lost 5, with 11 bases in between. This CDR3 is built from 14 residues. The whole variable domain, remainder taken from reference TRBV7-6 and TRBJ2-7, is GAGVSQSPRYKVTKRGQDVALRCDPISGHVSLYWYRQALGQGPEFLTYFNYEAQQDKSGLPNDRFSAERPEGSISTLTIQRTEQRDSAMYRCASSLARRGDEQYFGPGTRLTVT.